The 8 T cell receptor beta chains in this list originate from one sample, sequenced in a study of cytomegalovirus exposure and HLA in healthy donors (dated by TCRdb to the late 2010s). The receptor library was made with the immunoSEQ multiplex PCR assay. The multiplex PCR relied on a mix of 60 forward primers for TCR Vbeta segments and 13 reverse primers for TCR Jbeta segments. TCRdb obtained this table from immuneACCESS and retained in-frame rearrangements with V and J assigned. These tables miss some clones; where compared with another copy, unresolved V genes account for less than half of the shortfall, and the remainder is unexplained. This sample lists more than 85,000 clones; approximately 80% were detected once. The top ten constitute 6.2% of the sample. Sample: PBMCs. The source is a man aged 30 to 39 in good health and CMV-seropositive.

CDR3 residues: CASSDTGLGNEKLFF. The CDR3 DNA reads as TGCGCCAGCAGCGATACAGGGTTGGGTAATGAAAAACTGTTTTTT. The V and J genes are TRBV4-1 and TRBJ1-4, with a tentative D call TRBD1 (6 bases). This CDR3 has 15 amino acids. The V end was cut by 5 bases, the J end by 4 bases, with 14 bases between. In germline, CDR1 is MGHRA, CDR2 YSYEKL.

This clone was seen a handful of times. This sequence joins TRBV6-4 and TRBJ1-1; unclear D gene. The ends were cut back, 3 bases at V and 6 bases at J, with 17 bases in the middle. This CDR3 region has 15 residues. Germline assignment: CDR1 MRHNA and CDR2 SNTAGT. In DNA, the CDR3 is TGTGCCAGCAGTGAAGGGTCCTCGGGAACGTCTGAAGCTTTCTTT. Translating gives CASSEGSSGTSEAFF.

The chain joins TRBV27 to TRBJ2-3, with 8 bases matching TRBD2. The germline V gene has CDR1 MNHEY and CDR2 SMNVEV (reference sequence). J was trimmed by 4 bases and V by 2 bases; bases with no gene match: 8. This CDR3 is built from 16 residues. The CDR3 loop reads CASSLRTGTSPDTQYF. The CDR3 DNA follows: TGTGCCAGCAGTTTACGTACCGGGACTAGTCCAGATACGCAGTATTTT.

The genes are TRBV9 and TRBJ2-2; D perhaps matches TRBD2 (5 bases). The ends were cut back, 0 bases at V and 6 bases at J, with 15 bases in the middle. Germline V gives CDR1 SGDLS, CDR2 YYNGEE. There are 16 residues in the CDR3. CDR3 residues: CASSVVSGLGAGELFF. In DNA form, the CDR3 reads TGTGCCAGCAGCGTAGTGAGCGGATTAGGCGCCGGGGAGCTGTTTTTT.

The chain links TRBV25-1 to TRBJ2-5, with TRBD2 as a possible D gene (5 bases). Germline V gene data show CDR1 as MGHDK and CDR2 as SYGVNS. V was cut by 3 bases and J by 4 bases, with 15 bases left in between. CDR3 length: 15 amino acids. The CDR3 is CASSDASQVVETQYF. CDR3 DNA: TGTGCCAGCAGTGATGCTAGCCAGGTGGTAGAGACCCAGTACTTC.

CDR3 region: CASSLGTGRNTIYF. The CDR3 DNA follows: TGCGCCAGCAGCTTGGGTACAGGGAGAAACACCATATATTTT. The V gene is TRBV5-1, the J gene TRBJ1-3, with D possibly matching TRBD1 (6 bases). V lost 0 bases, J lost 5 bases, and 9 bases lay in between. Germline V gene data show CDR1 as SGHRS and CDR2 as YFSETQ. This CDR3 region has 14 residues.

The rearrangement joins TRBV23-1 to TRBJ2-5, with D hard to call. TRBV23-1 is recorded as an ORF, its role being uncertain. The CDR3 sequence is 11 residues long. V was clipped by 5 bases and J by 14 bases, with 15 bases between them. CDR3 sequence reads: CASSKFVNSYF. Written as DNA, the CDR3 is TGCGCCAGCAGTAAATTTGTTAACTCCTACTTC.

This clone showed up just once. DNA of the CDR3: TGTGCCAGCAGCTTATTCTACGGGGGGACCGGGGAGCTGTTTTTT. Amino acid sequence: CASSLFYGGTGELFF. The gene calls are TRBV11-3 and TRBJ2-2, with 7 bases that match TRBD2. The CDR3 runs to 15 residues. Per germline, CDR1 SGHNT and CDR2 YENEEA. Trimming removed 2 bases from V and 5 bases from J; junction bases left unmatched: 5. Using reference TRBV11-3 and TRBJ2-2 for the parts outside the CDR3, the full variable domain is EAGVVQSPRYKIIEKKQPVAFWCNPISGHNTLYWYLQNLGQGPELLIRYENEEAVDDSQLPKDRFSAERLKGVDSTLKIQPAELGDSAVYLCASSLFYGGTGELFFGEGSRLTVL.